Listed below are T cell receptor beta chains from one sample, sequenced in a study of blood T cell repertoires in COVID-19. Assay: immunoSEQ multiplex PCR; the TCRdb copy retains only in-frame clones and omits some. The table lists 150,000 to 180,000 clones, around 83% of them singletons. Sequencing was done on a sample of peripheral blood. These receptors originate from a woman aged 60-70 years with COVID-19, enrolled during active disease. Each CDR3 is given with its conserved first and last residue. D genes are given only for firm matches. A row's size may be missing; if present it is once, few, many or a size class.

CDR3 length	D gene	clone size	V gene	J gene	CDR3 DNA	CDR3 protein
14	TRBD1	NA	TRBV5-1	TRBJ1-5	TGCGCCAGCAGCATCGGACAGGGGTCTCAGCCCCAGCATTTT	CASSIGQGSQPQHF
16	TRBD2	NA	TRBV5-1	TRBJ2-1	TGCGCCAGCAGCCTGACTAGCGGGGTGGCTTCGAATGAGCAGTTCTTC	CASSLTSGVASNEQFF
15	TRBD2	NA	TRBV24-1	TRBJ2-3	TGTGCCACCAGTGACTTAGCGGGGGGGCCAGATACGCAGTATTTT	CATSDLAGGPDTQYF
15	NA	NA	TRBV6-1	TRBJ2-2	TGTGCCAGCAGTGAATCAGGGGTGGCCACCGGGGAGCTGTTTTTT	CASSESGVATGELFF
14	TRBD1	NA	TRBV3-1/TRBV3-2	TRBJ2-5	TGTGCCAGCAGCCCGAGGACAGGGTTAGAGACCCAGTACTTC	CASSPRTGLETQYF
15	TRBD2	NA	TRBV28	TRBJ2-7	TGTGCCAGCACAAGCGGCGGGGGAGGGTCCTACGAGCAGTACTTC	CASTSGGGGSYEQYF
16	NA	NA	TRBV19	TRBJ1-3	TGTGCCAGTAGCACCCGGGGGAGAGGGGCCCGAAACACCATATATTTT	CASSTRGRGARNTIYF
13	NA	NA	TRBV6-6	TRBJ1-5	TGTGCCAGCACCACGGGACAAATTCAGCCCCAGCATTTT	CASTTGQIQPQHF
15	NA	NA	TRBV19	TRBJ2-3	TGTGCCAGTAGTATGAGTCTAGTTGGCACAGATACGCAGTATTTT	CASSMSLVGTDTQYF
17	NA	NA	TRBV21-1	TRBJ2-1	TGTGCCAGCAGCAACGAAGGGGGACTAGCGGCTTACAATGAGCAGTTCTTC	CASSNEGGLAAYNEQFF
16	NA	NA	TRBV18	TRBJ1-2	TGTGCCAGCTCCCTCAACCAGGGCCCTACTAACTATGGCTACACCTTC	CASSLNQGPTNYGYTF
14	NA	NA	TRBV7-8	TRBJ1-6	TGTGCCAGCTCCCAGGGTCCTAATGATTCACCCCTCCACTTT	CASSQGPNDSPLHF
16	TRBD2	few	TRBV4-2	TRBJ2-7	TGTGCCAGCAGCCAGGCACTAGCGGGCGTCTCCTACGAGCAGTACTTC	CASSQALAGVSYEQYF
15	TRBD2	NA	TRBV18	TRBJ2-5	TGTGCCAGCTCACCATTTAGCGGGAGGACAGAGACCCAGTACTTC	CASSPFSGRTETQYF
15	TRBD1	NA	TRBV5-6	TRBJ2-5	TGTGCCAGCAGCTTGGAACAGGGGGTCGTGAAGACCCAGTACTTC	CASSLEQGVVKTQYF
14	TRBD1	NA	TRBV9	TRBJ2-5	TGTGCCAGCAGCGCCGGACAGGGGAGGGAGACCCAGTACTTC	CASSAGQGRETQYF
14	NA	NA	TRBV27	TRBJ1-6	TGTGCCAGCAGAACGGCAGGGTGGAATTCACCCCTCCACTTT	CASRTAGWNSPLHF
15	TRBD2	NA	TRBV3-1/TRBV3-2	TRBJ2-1	TGTGCCAGCAGCTCTACTAGCGGTTCCTACAATGAGCAGTTCTTC	CASSSTSGSYNEQFF
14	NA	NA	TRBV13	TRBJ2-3	TGTGCCAGCGCCCGGGGAGCTAGCACAGATACGCAGTATTTT	CASARGASTDTQYF
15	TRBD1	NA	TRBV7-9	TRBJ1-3	TGTGCCAGCAGCCGCTACACAGGGGACGGAAACACCATATATTTT	CASSRYTGDGNTIYF
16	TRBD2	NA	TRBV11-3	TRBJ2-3	TGTGCCAGCAGTCAACGGGCGGGGGGGTACACAGATACGCAGTATTTT	CASSQRAGGYTDTQYF
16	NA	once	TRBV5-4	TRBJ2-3	TGTGCCAGCAGCTTCGGGAACCTGCAGGGGCCAGATACGCAGTATTTT	CASSFGNLQGPDTQYF
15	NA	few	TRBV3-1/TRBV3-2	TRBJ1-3	TGTGCCAGCAGCCAAGAAACCAGGGGAGGAAACACCATATATTTT	CASSQETRGGNTIYF
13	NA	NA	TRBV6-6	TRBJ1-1	TGTGCCAGCAGTTCCTACCAGAACACTGAAGCTTTCTTT	CASSSYQNTEAFF
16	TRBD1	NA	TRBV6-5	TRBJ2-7	TGTGCCAGCAGTTACGGGGGACAGGGGGCTTCCTACGAGCAGTACTTC	CASSYGGQGASYEQYF
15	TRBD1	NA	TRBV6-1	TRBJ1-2	TGTGCCAGCAGTGACCCCAGGGGGCGAAGCTATGGCTACACCTTC	CASSDPRGRSYGYTF
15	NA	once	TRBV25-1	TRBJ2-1	TGTGCCACCGGACAGCCAATGAGCTCCTACAATGAGCAGTTCTTC	CATGQPMSSYNEQFF
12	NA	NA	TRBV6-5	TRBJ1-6	TGTGCCAGCAGTTACGGGGAGCGGCCCCTCCACTTT	CASSYGERPLHF
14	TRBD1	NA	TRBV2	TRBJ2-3	TGTGCCAGCACCTGGACAGGGGGCTTAGATACGCAGTATTTT	CASTWTGGLDTQYF
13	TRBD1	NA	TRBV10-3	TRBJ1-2	TGTGCCATCAGTGCTACAGGGGGTCTTGGCTACACCTTC	CAISATGGLGYTF
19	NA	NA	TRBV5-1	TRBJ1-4	TGCGCCAGCAGCTTGGACCCGGGACAACGAGGGGCAACTAATGAAAAACTGTTTTTT	CASSLDPGQRGATNEKLFF
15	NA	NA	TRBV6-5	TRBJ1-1	TGTGCCAGCAGTTATCTGCAGCCGGGGGGGACTGAAGCTTTCTTT	CASSYLQPGGTEAFF
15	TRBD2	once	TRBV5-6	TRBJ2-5	TGTGCCAGCAGCTTACTAGCGGGAGTGGAGGAGACCCAGTACTTC	CASSLLAGVEETQYF
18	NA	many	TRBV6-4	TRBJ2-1	TGTGCCAGCAGTGCCGGGGAGATCAGCGGGTGGTCCTACAATGAGCAGTTCTTC	CASSAGEISGWSYNEQFF
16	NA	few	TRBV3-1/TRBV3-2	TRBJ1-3	TGTGCCAGCAGCCCAACACAGACAGGTGCTGGAAACACCATATATTTT	CASSPTQTGAGNTIYF
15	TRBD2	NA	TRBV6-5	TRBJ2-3	TGTGCCAGCAGTTACGGAGCGGGAACCACAGATACGCAGTATTTT	CASSYGAGTTDTQYF
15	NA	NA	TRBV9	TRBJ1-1	TGTGCCAGCAGCGTAGTCCAGGGCCTGAACACTGAAGCTTTCTTT	CASSVVQGLNTEAFF
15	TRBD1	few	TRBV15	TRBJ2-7	TGTGCCACCAGCACGACAGGGCCGAGCTCCTACGAGCAGTACTTC	CATSTTGPSSYEQYF
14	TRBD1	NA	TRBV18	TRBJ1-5	TGTGCCAGCTCACCGAACAAAGGGGGCGAGCCCCAGCATTTT	CASSPNKGGEPQHF
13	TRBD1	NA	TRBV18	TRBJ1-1	TGTGCCAGCTCAGAGACAGGGGAAACTGAAGCTTTCTTT	CASSETGETEAFF
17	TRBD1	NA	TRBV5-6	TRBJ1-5	TGTGCCAGCAGCTTGAATCACGGGACAGGGGTAAGTCAGCCCCAGCATTTT	CASSLNHGTGVSQPQHF
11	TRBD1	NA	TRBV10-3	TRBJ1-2	TGTGCCATCAGCGACAGGGATGGCTACACCTTC	CAISDRDGYTF